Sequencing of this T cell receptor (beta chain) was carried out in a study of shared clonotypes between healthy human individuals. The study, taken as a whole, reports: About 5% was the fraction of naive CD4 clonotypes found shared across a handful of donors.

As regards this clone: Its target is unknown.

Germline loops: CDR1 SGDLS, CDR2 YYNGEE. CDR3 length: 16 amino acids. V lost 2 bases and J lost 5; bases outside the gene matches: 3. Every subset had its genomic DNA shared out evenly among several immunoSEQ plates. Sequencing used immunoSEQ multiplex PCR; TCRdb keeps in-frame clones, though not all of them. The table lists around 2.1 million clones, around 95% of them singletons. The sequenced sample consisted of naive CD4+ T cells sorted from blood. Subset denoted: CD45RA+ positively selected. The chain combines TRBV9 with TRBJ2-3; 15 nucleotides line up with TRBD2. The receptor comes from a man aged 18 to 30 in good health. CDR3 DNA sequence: TGTGCCAGCAGCGTCGGACTAGCGGGGGGGCTAGATACGCAGTATTTT. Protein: CASSVGLAGGLDTQYF.